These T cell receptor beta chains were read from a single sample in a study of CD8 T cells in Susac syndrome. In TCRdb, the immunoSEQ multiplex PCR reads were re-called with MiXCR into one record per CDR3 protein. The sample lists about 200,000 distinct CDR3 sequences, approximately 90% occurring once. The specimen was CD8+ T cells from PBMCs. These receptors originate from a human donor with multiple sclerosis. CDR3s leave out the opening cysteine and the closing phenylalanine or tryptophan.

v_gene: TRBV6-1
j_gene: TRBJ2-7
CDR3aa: ASRPYDSYYEQY

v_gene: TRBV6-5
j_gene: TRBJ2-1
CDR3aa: ASSKTGDSYNEQF

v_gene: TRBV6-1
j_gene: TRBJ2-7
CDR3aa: ATGVSWEQY

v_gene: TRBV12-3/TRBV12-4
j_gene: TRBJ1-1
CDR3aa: ASSRPLTGANTEAF

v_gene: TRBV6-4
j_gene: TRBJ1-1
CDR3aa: ASATRQGVKDTEAF

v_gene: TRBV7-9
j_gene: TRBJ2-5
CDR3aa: ASSLALAETQY

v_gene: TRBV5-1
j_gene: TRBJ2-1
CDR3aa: ASSWTSVAYNEQF

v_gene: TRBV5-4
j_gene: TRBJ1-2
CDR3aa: ASSFAGYSYGYT

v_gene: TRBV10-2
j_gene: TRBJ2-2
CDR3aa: ASSVELAGGVGELF

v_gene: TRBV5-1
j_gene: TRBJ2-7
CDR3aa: ASSLAGTGGYEQY

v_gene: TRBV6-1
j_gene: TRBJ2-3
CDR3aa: ASSGRPGAVTDTQY

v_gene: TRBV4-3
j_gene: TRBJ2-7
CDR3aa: ASSRGLAGVEEQY

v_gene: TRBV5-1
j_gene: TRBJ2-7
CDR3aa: ASSSGTNSYEQY

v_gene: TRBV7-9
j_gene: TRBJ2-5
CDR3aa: ASSLSSWEETQY

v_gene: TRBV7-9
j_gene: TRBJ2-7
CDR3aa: ASSSGLAGPYEQY

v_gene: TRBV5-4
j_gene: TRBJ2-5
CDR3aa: ASSRGQAQETQY

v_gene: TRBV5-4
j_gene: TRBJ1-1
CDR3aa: ASSLALRAEEAF

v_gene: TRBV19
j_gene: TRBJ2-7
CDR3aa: ASSPGTDYEQY

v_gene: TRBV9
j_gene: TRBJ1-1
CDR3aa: ASSVGRRGTEAF

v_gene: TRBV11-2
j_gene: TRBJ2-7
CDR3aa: ASSLAVVYEQY

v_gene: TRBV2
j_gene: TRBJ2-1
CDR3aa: ASRRGGGRGLNEQF

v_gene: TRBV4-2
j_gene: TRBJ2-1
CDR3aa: ASSQERGGGAYEQF

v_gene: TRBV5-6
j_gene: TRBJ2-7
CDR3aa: ASSLRLEQY

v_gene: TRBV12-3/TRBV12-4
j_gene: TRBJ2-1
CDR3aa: ASSSDSKDEQF

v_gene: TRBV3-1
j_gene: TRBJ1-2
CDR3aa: ASSQEWEADGYT

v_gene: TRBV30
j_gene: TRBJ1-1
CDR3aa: AGDRVNTEAF